Sequencing of this T cell receptor beta chain was carried out in a study of shared clonotypes between healthy human individuals. TCRdb keeps only in-frame clones here, not all; method: immunoSEQ multiplex PCR. The repertoire includes approximately 250,000 clones, approximately 65% of them detected once, and roughly 11% sits in the top ten. CDR1 is SGHRS, CDR2 YFSETQ, per germline. The CDR3 is 12 amino acids. Trimming left V 4 bases short and J 2 bases short, with 5 bases between. The chain links TRBV5-1 to TRBJ2-3, with D unresolved. Sequencing was performed on memory CD4+ T cells sorted from blood. Subset denoted: CD45RA-negative fraction. The sequence was collected from a man between 25 and 39 years old in good health. The CDR3 DNA follows: TGCGCCAGCAGCCTACCCACAGATACGCAGTATTTT. Translation gives CASSLPTDTQYF. Together with reference TRBV5-1 and TRBJ2-3, the CDR3 gives the full variable domain: KAGVTQTPRYLIKTRGQQVTLSCSPISGHRSVSWYQQTPGQGLQFLFEYFSETQRNKGNFPGRFSGRQFSNSRSEMNVSTLELGDSALYLCASSLPTDTQYFGPGTRLTVL.